This T cell receptor beta chain was sequenced during a study of control samples from healthy donors and cancer patients. Per the germline V gene, CDR1 is SGHNT and CDR2 is YENEEA. With 5 bases removed from V and 3 bases from J, the gap between germline ends came to 28 bases. CDR3 length equals 19 residues. This table comes from immunoSEQ multiplex PCR, and its TCRdb copy is limited to in-frame clones, with some not included. The table has roughly 170,000 clones, 75% to 95% seen once. The clonotype was recovered from a woman in her thirties or forties in good health. The sample consisted of blood. This chain links TRBV11-3 with TRBJ1-1, with D unresolved. CDR3 residues: CASSLKSVALKTPDTEAFF. The CDR3 nucleotides read TGTGCCAGCAGCCTAAAAAGTGTGGCTCTTAAAACCCCGGACACTGAAGCTTTCTTT.